These 15 T cell receptor beta chains were all obtained from the same sample, sequenced in a study of cytomegalovirus exposure and HLA in healthy donors. Produced via immunoSEQ multiplex PCR; TCRdb's table is partial and in-frame only. This table has about 130,000 clones, 89% appearing once. The sample taken for sequencing was PBMCs. Receptor source: a woman aged 18-29 years in good health and CMV-seronegative.

The rearrangement links TRBV27 to TRBJ2-1, with TRBD2 matching over 7 bases. The CDR3 covers 14 residues. Trimming took 2 bases from V and 5 from J; bases not matched to a gene: 3. The germline gives CDR1 MNHEY, CDR2 SMNVEV (reference sequence). The CDR3 sequence: CASSLRGSHNEQFF. Written as DNA, the CDR3 is TGTGCCAGCAGTTTACGCGGGAGTCACAATGAGCAGTTCTTC.

The rearrangement joins TRBV7-9 to TRBJ2-1, with D unresolved. V was trimmed by 2 bases and J by 10 bases, leaving 9 bases between them. This CDR3 comprises 12 residues. Germline assignment: CDR1 SEHNR and CDR2 FQNEAQ (reference sequence). The CDR3 DNA follows: TGTGCCAGCAGCTTACGATTGGAGGAGCAGTTCTTC. Protein: CASSLRLEEQFF.

V gene TRBV19 combines with J gene TRBJ1-5; the D is unclear. The CDR3 has 15 residues. Germline CDR1 LNHDA, CDR2 SQIVND (reference sequence). Deletions cut 4 bases from V and 0 bases from J, with 10 bases between. The CDR3, as DNA: TGTGCCAGTAGTAACGCGGGAAGTAGCAATCAGCCCCAGCATTTT. Protein: CASSNAGSSNQPQHF.

This clone was found a few times. This chain links TRBV2 with TRBJ1-5, with D perhaps matching TRBD1 (6 bases). CDR1 SNHLY and CDR2 FYNNEI come from the germline V gene. The CDR3 has 13 residues. V was pared by 5 bases and J by 2 bases, with 7 bases between. CDR3 in amino acids: CASSNRGNQPQHF. CDR3 DNA: TGTGCCAGCAGTAACAGGGGCAATCAGCCCCAGCATTTT.

This chain joins TRBV27 and TRBJ2-1; 11 nucleotides line up with TRBD2. Trimming cost V 8 bases and J 5 bases; bases outside gene matches: 8. The germline V gene has CDR1 MNHEY and CDR2 SMNVEV (reference sequence). The CDR3 has 15 amino acids. CDR3 nucleotides: TGTGCCAGCTCTGAAGGGACTAGCGGACACAATGAGCAGTTCTTC. Its protein product is CASSEGTSGHNEQFF.

This chain links TRBV7-2 with TRBJ1-1; weak D call: TRBD1 (6 bases). This CDR3 region has 11 residues. V was cut by 6 bases and J by 8 bases, with 10 bases left in between. Germline V gene data show CDR1 as SGHTA and CDR2 as FQGNSA. In DNA form, the CDR3 reads TGTGCCAGCAGTCCTGACAGGGAAGCTTTCTTT. Translated: CASSPDREAFF.

This clone was found once. The chain links TRBV5-1 to TRBJ2-3, with D unclear. Trimming stripped 0 bases from V and 4 bases from J, with 6 bases between. This CDR3 spans 13 amino acids. CDR1 SGHRS and CDR2 YFSETQ come from the germline V gene. The CDR3 DNA sequence: TGCGCCAGCAGCTTGGTGCAGTCAGATACGCAGTATTTT. Translation gives CASSLVQSDTQYF.

This clone has more than one count but fewer than ten. The chain has TRBV6-1 and TRBJ1-2; D unclear. V gave up 8 bases and J gave up 7 bases, with 14 bases separating them. Looked up from germline, CDR1 is MNHNS and CDR2 is SASEGT. CDR3 length equals 12 residues. In DNA, the CDR3 is TGTGCCAGCTCGTCCACTTCAGGTGGCTACACCTTC. This sequence encodes CASSSTSGGYTF.

This rearrangement joins TRBV18 to TRBJ2-5, with D perhaps matching TRBD1 (5 bases). Trimming stripped 1 base from V and 4 bases from J, with 10 bases between. The CDR3 is 14 amino acids. The germline V gene has CDR1 KGHSH and CDR2 LQKENI. The CDR3 is CASSPLPGLETQYF. In DNA, the CDR3 is TGTGCCAGCTCACCACTGCCAGGGTTAGAGACCCAGTACTTC. Complete variable domain (other parts from reference TRBV18 and TRBJ2-5): NAGVMQNPRHLVRRRGQEARLRCSPMKGHSHVYWYRQLPEEGLKFMVYLQKENIIDESGMPKERFSAEFPKEGPSILRIQQVVRGDSAAYFCASSPLPGLETQYFGPGTRLLVL.

The rearrangement joins TRBV5-1 to TRBJ1-2; no firm D call. Looked up from germline, CDR1 is SGHRS and CDR2 is YFSETQ. Between the trimmed V and J ends, which lost 0 bases and 8 bases, there was a span of 11 bases. The CDR3 sequence is 13 residues long. In nucleotides, the CDR3 is TGCGCCAGCAGCTTGGCCTTCAGCGGAGGCTACACCTTC. Protein: CASSLAFSGGYTF. Based on the CDR3 plus reference TRBV5-1 and TRBJ1-2, the full variable domain is KAGVTQTPRYLIKTRGQQVTLSCSPISGHRSVSWYQQTPGQGLQFLFEYFSETQRNKGNFPGRFSGRQFSNSRSEMNVSTLELGDSALYLCASSLAFSGGYTFGSGTRLTVV.

V usage is TRBV5-6 and J usage is TRBJ2-7; D might be TRBD1 (5 bases). Germline loops: CDR1 SGHDT, CDR2 YYEEEE. The CDR3 consists of 14 residues. Between the trimmed V and J ends, which lost 3 bases and 0 bases, there was a span of 10 bases. The CDR3 sequence is CASSWEGDSYEQYF. CDR3 nucleotides: TGTGCCAGCAGCTGGGAAGGGGACTCCTACGAGCAGTACTTC.

V is TRBV15 and J is TRBJ2-3, with D possibly TRBD2 on 5 matching bases. V was cut by 7 bases and J by 1 base, with 12 bases left in between. The CDR3 covers 14 residues. Germline V gene sequence: CDR1 LNHNV, CDR2 YYDKDF (reference sequence). The CDR3 DNA is TGTGCCACCAAAACGGAGGTGGGCACAGATACGCAGTATTTT. Translation gives CATKTEVGTDTQYF. Full variable domain (missing parts from reference TRBV15 and TRBJ2-3): DAMVIQNPRYQVTQFGKPVTLSCSQTLNHNVMYWYQQKSSQAPKLLFHYYDKDFNNEADTPDNFQSRRPNTSFCFLDIRSPGLGDTAMYLCATKTEVGTDTQYFGPGTRLTVL.

V usage is TRBV5-8 and J usage is TRBJ1-6, with TRBD1 as a possible D gene (6 bases). The CDR3 spans 13 residues. Trimming removed 2 bases at V and 13 bases at J, with 13 bases between. Per germline, CDR1 SGHTS and CDR2 YDEGEE. The CDR3 protein is CASSFQQGIPLHF. The CDR3 DNA reads TGTGCCAGCAGCTTCCAACAGGGTATCCCCCTCCACTTT.

The chain is built from TRBV4-1 and TRBJ2-3; 8 bases are shared with TRBD2. The V segment lost 0 bases and the J segment 2 bases; nucleotides outside the gene matches: 7. This CDR3 has 17 amino acids. The germline V gene has CDR1 MGHRA and CDR2 YSYEKL. CDR3 in amino acids: CASSQEYGGGNTDTQYF. Here the CDR3 DNA reads TGCGCCAGCAGCCAAGAATACGGCGGGGGGAACACAGATACGCAGTATTTT.

This sequence joins TRBV27 and TRBJ1-5, with a weak D call TRBD1 (6 bases). The germline gives CDR1 MNHEY, CDR2 SMNVEV (reference sequence). This CDR3 is 17 amino acids long. V gave up 7 bases and J gave up 0 bases, with 19 bases separating them. DNA of the CDR3: TGTGCCAGCACCCCGCTCGGGGGGGCGCGTAGCAATCAGCCCCAGCATTTT. Its protein is CASTPLGGARSNQPQHF.